This TCR beta chain appears in the sequencing data of a study of T cells in Graves' hyperthyroidism and ophthalmopathy. Findings and caveats of the study: Most expanded thyroid clonotypes above 0.001 recurred in blood. Median prediction lead before ophthalmopathy onset was around seven months with the model.

It was uncontrolled infection, other autoimmune disease, pregnancy or lactation that excluded patients. Diagnostic assessment was based on clinical symptoms, serum thyroxine and TRAb, thyroid ultrasound and orbital computed tomography. A remark on this clonotype: Antigen specificity is unknown.

There were TCR beta CDR3 regions amplified from RNA transcripts. Primed by the HTBI set, a first-round RT-PCR was run on the TCR CDR3. Each CDR3 protein gets one entry after TCRdb re-called the multiplex PCR reads with MiXCR. The sample yields a few hundred thousand distinct CDR3 sequences, roughly 50% seen once. The sequence derives from a young woman with Graves' hyperthyroidism. The sample consisted of peripheral blood or thyroid tissue (not recorded which).

Here the CDR3 reads CASSLWVGQGVVEKLFF. The DNA of the CDR3 is TGTGCCAGCAGTTTATGGGTTGGACAGGGGGTTGTTGAAAAACTGTTTTTT. The chain carries TRBV7-9 and TRBJ1-4; TRBD1 matches at 10 bases. The CDR3 sequence is 17 residues long. Germline CDR1 and CDR2: SEHNR and FQNEAQ (reference sequence). V gave up 6 bases and J gave up 7 bases; unmatched junction bases: 14. Complete variable domain (other parts from reference TRBV7-9 and TRBJ1-4): DTGVSQNPRHKITKRGQNVTFRCDPISEHNRLYWYRQTLGQGPEFLTYFQNEAQLEKSRLLSDRFSAERPKGSFSTLEIQRTEQGDSAMYLCASSLWVGQGVVEKLFFGSGTQLSVL.